The 18 T cell receptor beta chains listed next were all sequenced from one sample in a study of cytomegalovirus exposure and HLA in healthy donors (dated by TCRdb to about 2017). The method was the immunoSEQ multiplex PCR assay. For the multiplex PCR, a mixture combining 60 forward primers for TCR Vbeta segments and 13 reverse primers for TCR Jbeta segments was used. In its TCRdb copy, this immuneACCESS table keeps in-frame sequences only and misses some clones. Where compared with another copy, unresolved V genes explain less than half of these, and the others have no known cause. The table for this sample lists 150,000 to 200,000 clones; approximately 84% of them were counted only once. The top ten constitute around 2.6% of the sample. Sequencing was done on a sample of PBMCs. The receptors come from a female donor in good health and CMV-seronegative.

In DNA form, the CDR3 reads TGTGCCAGCAGCAGACAGGGGGCGGATACGCAGTATTTT. Translated, it gives CASSRQGADTQYF. V gene TRBV7-2 combines with J gene TRBJ2-3; TRBD1 aligns across 10 bases. The CDR3 runs 13 residues. Trimming at V came to 5 bases and at J to 6 bases, leaving 2 bases not matched to a gene. Germline V gene lookup returns CDR1 SGHTA and CDR2 FQGNSA.

This clone showed up just a few times. A junction boundary mismatches the germline segment, possibly from a read error. This chain connects TRBV7-9 to TRBJ1-4; 7 positions agree with TRBD1. The germline CDR1 and CDR2 sequences are SEHNR and FQNEAQ (reference sequence). The CDR3 loop spans 15 amino acids. Written as DNA, the CDR3 is TGTGCCAGCATCTTATCTTCCGGGACAGATGAAAAACTGTTTTTT. Its protein product is CASILSSGTDEKLFF.

The chain combines TRBV6-5 with TRBJ1-6, with TRBD1 as a possible D gene (5 bases). Trimming cost V 6 bases and J 7 bases, with 16 bases left between them. The CDR3 has 15 residues. In germline, CDR1 is MNHEY, CDR2 SVGAGI. The CDR3 spells CASRPTPGLNSPLHF. In nucleotides, the CDR3 is TGTGCCAGCAGGCCCACCCCGGGACTAAATTCACCCCTCCACTTT.

This clone showed up many times. The V call is TRBV2, the J call TRBJ1-5; D gene uncertain. Germline CDR1 reads SNHLY; CDR2 reads FYNNEI. The length of the CDR3 is 14 residues. V lost 6 bases and J 2 bases, leaving 11 bases between the germline ends. The CDR3 DNA is TGTGCCAGCAGGAGCCTCTTGGGCAATCAGCCCCAGCATTTT. Translating it yields CASRSLLGNQPQHF. The whole variable domain, filled in from reference TRBV2 and TRBJ1-5, reads EPEVTQTPSHQVTQMGQEVILRCVPISNHLYFYWYRQILGQKVEFLVSFYNNEISEKSEIFDDQFSVERPDGSNFTLKIRSTKLEDSAMYFCASRSLLGNQPQHFGDGTRLSIL.

This chain uses TRBV27 with TRBJ2-1, with TRBD2 matching over 13 bases. V was clipped by 5 bases and J by 8 bases; unmatched bases: 6. CDR1 and CDR2 (germline): MNHEY, SMNVEV (reference sequence). The CDR3 runs 15 residues. CDR3 coding DNA: TGTGCCAGCAGTCAACCGGGACTAGCGGGGTATGAGCAGTTCTTC. Translated: CASSQPGLAGYEQFF.

The chain employs TRBV2 and TRBJ2-1, with 14 bases that match TRBD2. The CDR3 spans 17 residues. From germline, CDR1 is SNHLY and CDR2 FYNNEI. Trimming at V came to 3 bases and at J to 8 bases, leaving 9 bases not matched to a gene. The CDR3 is CASSEPGLAGGAYEQFF. The CDR3 DNA sequence: TGTGCCAGCAGTGAGCCCGGACTAGCGGGGGGTGCCTATGAGCAGTTCTTC.

V usage is TRBV18 and J usage is TRBJ1-1; D is possibly TRBD1 (5 bases). The germline gives CDR1 KGHSH, CDR2 LQKENI. Trimming took 3 bases from V and 1 from J, leaving 6 bases between them. The CDR3 contains 13 residues. The CDR3 DNA reads as TGTGCCAGCTCACCCCAGGGGAACACTGAAGCTTTCTTT. Protein product: CASSPQGNTEAFF.

V and J are TRBV6-5 and TRBJ1-2, with TRBD1 as a possible D gene (5 bases). Germline CDR1 is MNHEY and CDR2 is SVGAGI. The V end lost 6 bases, the J end lost 4 bases, and 9 bases lay between the germline ends. CDR3 size: 12 residues. In DNA form, the CDR3 reads TGTGCCAGCAGCGACAGCCTCTATGGCTACACCTTC. It yields the protein CASSDSLYGYTF.

This clone was seen a handful of times. J is TRBJ1-3 and V is TRBV10-3; 7 bases are a match to TRBD1. The trim removed 4 bases at V and 7 bases at J, leaving 7 bases unmatched. Germline CDR1 reads ENHRY; CDR2 reads SYGVKD. CDR3 length: 14 amino acids. The CDR3 protein is CAISGLEQGNTIYF. CDR3 in DNA: TGTGCCATCAGTGGTCTGGAACAGGGGAACACCATATATTTT.

The CDR3 DNA reads TGTGCCAGCAGCCAAGAACAGACGATAAATGAAAAACTGTTTTTT. Translation gives CASSQEQTINEKLFF. The chain carries TRBV4-2 and TRBJ1-4; no reliable D call. V was clipped by 0 bases and J by 5 bases, with 10 bases between them. CDR1 LGHNA and CDR2 YNFKEQ come from the germline V gene. The CDR3 sequence is 15 residues long.

The chain employs TRBV2 and TRBJ2-7; 7 nucleotides match TRBD2. The CDR3 contains 14 residues. Germline-derived CDR1 and CDR2 are SNHLY and FYNNEI. V dropped 5 bases and J dropped 5; count of bases not matched to a gene: 9. DNA of the CDR3: TGTGCCAGCAGTAGCGGGGCGGGAGTCCACGAGCAGTACTTC. As protein: CASSSGAGVHEQYF.

V is TRBV10-3 and J is TRBJ2-1; 15 positions agree with TRBD2. The CDR3 loop spans 17 amino acids. Per germline, CDR1 ENHRY and CDR2 SYGVKD. J was trimmed by 6 bases and V by 7 bases; bases with no gene match: 10. For the CDR3, the DNA is TGTGCCATCACCAAACAAGGGACTAGCGGGAGGCCCAATGAGCAGTTCTTC. This translates into CAITKQGTSGRPNEQFF.

This sequence joins TRBV7-6 and TRBJ1-2, with 7 bases identical to TRBD1. The CDR3 is made up of 13 amino acids. Germline loops: CDR1 SGHVS, CDR2 FNYEAQ. After removal of 6 bases from V and 4 bases from J, the junction contained 5 bases not matched to a gene. The CDR3 DNA reads TGTGCCAGCAGTCCGAGGACAGGCTATGGCTACACCTTC. Amino acid sequence: CASSPRTGYGYTF.

The chain employs TRBV27 and TRBJ1-1, with D unresolved. The CDR3 runs to 11 residues. Trimming stripped 2 bases from V and 7 bases from J, with 5 bases between. Germline CDR1 is MNHEY and CDR2 is SMNVEV (reference sequence). CDR3 protein: CASSLRGEAFF. The CDR3 DNA follows: TGTGCCAGCAGTTTACGGGGTGAAGCTTTCTTT.

V is TRBV6-5 and J is TRBJ1-2, with no clear D. Germline CDR1 MNHEY, CDR2 SVGAGI. The V end was cut by 2 bases, the J end by 0 bases, with 7 bases between. The CDR3 is 14 amino acids. The chain's CDR3 is CASSYDPANYGYTF. The CDR3 DNA reads as TGTGCCAGCAGTTACGATCCAGCTAACTATGGCTACACCTTC.

The gene calls are TRBV2 and TRBJ1-5, with D unclear. CDR1 SNHLY and CDR2 FYNNEI come from the germline V gene. There are 12 residues in the CDR3. Trimming removed 6 bases from V and 4 bases from J, with 7 bases in between. CDR3 DNA sequence: TGTGCCAGCAGACTGGAGAATCAGCCCCAGCATTTT. Protein: CASRLENQPQHF.

The CDR3 nucleotides are TGTGCCAGTAGCCAGACCGGGACAGGGACGACCGAGCAGTACTTC. Amino acids: CASSQTGTGTTEQYF. This rearrangement joins TRBV19 to TRBJ2-7; 9 bases line up with TRBD1. In germline, CDR1 is LNHDA, CDR2 SQIVND (reference sequence). The CDR3 runs 15 residues. With 6 bases clipped from V and 6 bases from J, the junction kept 12 bases outside the gene matches.

There are a few counts of this clone. The J gene is TRBJ1-2, the V gene TRBV6-5; TRBD1 is a possible D gene (5 bases). CDR1 and CDR2 from the germline V gene are MNHEY and SVGAGI. This CDR3 region has 14 residues. V was trimmed by 2 bases and J by 2 bases, leaving 9 bases between them. CDR3: CASSYGGRNYGYTF. Written as DNA, the CDR3 is TGTGCCAGCAGTTACGGGGGGAGGAACTATGGCTACACCTTC.